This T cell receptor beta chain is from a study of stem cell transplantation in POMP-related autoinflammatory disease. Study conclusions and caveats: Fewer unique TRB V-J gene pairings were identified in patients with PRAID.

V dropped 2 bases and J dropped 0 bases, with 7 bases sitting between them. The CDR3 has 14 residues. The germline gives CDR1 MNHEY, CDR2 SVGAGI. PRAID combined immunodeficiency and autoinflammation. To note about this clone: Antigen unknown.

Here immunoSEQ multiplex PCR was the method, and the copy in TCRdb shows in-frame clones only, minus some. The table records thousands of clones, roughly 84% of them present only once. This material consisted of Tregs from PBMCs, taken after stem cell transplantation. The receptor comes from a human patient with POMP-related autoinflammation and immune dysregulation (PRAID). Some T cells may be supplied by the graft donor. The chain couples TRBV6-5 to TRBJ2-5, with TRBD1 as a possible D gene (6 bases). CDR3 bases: TGTGCCAGCAGTTACAGGGGGAACCAAGAGACCCAGTACTTC. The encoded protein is CASSYRGNQETQYF.